This section outlines one T cell receptor beta chain sequence together with its context. The sample originates from a study of blood T cell repertoires in COVID-19. Whole-study context: In each case, the material was cDNA or gDNA derived from T cells, B-cell-depleted T cells, or PBMCs.

Original analysis: Reference gene primers were amplified, and this amplification served to estimate nucleated cell counts. Data came from immunoSEQ multiplex PCR; TCRdb stores just in-frame clones and leaves some out. V and J calls and clone size are copied from that table; D and trimming were computed from the DNA. The sample contains 80,000 to 100,000 clones, 80% of which appear only once. Germline trimming cut 6 bases from V and 2 bases from J; bases unmatched to any gene: 3. CDR1 is MNHEY and CDR2 is SVGAGI in the germline V gene. This CDR3 is 13 amino acids long. Sequences were obtained from peripheral blood. The V gene is TRBV6-5, the J gene TRBJ2-7; 8 nucleotides line up with TRBD2. This clonotype originated in a woman in her seventies with acute or convalescent COVID-19. The CDR3 nucleotides read TGTGCCAGCAGGAGTAGCGGGACCTACGAGCAGTACTTC. Residues: CASRSSGTYEQYF.